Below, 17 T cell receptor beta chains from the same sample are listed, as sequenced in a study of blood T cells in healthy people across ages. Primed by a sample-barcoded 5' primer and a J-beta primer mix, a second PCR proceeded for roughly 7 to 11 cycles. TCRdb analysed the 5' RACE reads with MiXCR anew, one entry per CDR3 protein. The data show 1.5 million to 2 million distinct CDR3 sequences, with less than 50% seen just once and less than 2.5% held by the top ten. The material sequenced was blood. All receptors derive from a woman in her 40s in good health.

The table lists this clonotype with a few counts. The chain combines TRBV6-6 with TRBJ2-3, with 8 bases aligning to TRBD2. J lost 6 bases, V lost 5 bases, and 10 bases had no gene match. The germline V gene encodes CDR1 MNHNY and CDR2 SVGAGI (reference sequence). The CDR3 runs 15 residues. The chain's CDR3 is CASSTGLAPIDTQYF. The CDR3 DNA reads TGTGCCAGCAGTACCGGACTAGCTCCCATCGATACGCAGTATTTT.

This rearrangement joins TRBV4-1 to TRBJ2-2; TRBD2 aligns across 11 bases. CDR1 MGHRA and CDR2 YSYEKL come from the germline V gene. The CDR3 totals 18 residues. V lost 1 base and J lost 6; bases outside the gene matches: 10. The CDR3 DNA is TGCGCCAGCAGCCAAGGGCTAGCGGGGGGATCCCCGGCCGGGGAGCTGTTTTTT. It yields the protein CASSQGLAGGSPAGELFF.

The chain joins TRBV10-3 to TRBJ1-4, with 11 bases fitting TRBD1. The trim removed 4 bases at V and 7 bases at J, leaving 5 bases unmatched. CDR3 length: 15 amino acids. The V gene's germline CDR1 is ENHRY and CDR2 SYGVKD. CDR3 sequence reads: CAISAGTGGFEKLFF. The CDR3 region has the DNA TGTGCCATCAGTGCTGGGACAGGGGGTTTTGAAAAACTGTTTTTT.

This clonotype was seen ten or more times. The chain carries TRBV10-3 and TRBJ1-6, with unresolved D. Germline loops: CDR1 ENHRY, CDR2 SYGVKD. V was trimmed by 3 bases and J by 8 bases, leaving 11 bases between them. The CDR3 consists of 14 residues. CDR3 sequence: CAISDPLPDSPLHF. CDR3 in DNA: TGTGCCATCAGTGACCCCCTCCCGGATTCACCCCTCCACTTT.

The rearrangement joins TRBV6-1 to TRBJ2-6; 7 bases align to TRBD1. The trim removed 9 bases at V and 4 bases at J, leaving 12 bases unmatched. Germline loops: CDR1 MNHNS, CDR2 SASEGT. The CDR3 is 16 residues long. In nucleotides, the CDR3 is TGTGCCAGTCCAGGGACAGATCTTTCCGGGGCCAACGTCCTGACTTTC. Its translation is CASPGTDLSGANVLTF.

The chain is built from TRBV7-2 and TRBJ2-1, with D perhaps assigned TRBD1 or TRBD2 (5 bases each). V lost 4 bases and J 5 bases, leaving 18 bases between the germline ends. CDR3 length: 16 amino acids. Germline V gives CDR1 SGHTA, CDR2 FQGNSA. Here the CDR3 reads CASSSGPWGSNNEQFF. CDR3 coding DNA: TGTGCCAGCAGCTCCGGACCTTGGGGGTCGAACAATGAGCAGTTCTTC.

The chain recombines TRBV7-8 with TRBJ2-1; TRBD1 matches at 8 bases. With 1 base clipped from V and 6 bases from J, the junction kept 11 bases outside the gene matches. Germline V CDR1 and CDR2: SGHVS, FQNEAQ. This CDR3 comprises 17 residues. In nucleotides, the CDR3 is TGTGCCAGCAGCTTAGTTAGGGGTCGGCAGGGGGCCAATGAGCAGTTCTTC. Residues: CASSLVRGRQGANEQFF.

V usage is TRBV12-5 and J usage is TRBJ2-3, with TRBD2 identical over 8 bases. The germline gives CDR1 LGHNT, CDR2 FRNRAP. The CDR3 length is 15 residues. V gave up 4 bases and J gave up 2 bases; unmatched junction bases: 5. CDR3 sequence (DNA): TGTGCTAGTGGTTGGGCGGGGGGCACCACAGATACGCAGTATTTT. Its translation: CASGWAGGTTDTQYF.

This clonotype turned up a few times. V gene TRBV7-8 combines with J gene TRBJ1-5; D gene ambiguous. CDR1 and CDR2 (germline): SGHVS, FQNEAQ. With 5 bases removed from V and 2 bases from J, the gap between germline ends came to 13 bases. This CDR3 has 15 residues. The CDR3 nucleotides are TGTGCCAGCAGCCGTCGGTATGGCGGCAATCAGCCCCAGCATTTT. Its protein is CASSRRYGGNQPQHF.

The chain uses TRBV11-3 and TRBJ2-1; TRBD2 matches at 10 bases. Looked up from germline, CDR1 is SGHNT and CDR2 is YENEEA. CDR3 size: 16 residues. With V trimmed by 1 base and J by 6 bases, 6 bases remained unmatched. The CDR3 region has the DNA TGTGCCAGCAGCTTAGGGCTTCTAGCGGGGGTCAATGAGCAGTTCTTC. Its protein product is CASSLGLLAGVNEQFF. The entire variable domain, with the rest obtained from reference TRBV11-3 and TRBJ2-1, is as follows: EAGVVQSPRYKIIEKKQPVAFWCNPISGHNTLYWYLQNLGQGPELLIRYENEEAVDDSQLPKDRFSAERLKGVDSTLKIQPAELGDSAVYLCASSLGLLAGVNEQFFGPGTRLTVL.

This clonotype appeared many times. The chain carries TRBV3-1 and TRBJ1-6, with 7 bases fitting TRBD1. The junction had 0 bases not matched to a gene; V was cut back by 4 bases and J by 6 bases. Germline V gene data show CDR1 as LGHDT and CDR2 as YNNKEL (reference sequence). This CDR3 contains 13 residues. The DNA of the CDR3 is TGTGCCAGCAGCCGGGACAGTAATTCACCCCTCCACTTT. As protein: CASSRDSNSPLHF.

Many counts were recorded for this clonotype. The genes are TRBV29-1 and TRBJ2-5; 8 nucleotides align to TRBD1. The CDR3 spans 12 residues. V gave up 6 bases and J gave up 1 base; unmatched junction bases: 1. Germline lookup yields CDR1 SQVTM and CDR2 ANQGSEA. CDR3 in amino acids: CSVTGGQETQYF. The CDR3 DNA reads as TGCAGCGTAACAGGGGGCCAAGAGACCCAGTACTTC.

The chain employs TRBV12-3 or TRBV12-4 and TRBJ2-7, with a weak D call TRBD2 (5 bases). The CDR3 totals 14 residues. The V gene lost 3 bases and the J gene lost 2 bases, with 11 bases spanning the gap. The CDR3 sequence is CASSFSGVTYEQYF. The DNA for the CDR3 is TGTGCCAGCAGTTTTTCCGGGGTGACCTACGAGCAGTACTTC.

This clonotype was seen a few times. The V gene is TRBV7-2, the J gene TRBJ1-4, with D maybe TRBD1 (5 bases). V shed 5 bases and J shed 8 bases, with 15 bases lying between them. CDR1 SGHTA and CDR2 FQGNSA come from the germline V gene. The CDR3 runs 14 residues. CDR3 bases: TGTGCCAGCAGCCAACAGGAGGTGCGGGAAAAACTGTTTTTT. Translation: CASSQQEVREKLFF.

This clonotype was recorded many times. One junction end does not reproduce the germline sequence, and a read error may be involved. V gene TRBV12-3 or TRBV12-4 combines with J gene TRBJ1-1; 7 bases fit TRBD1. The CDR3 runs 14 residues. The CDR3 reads CASSPGQPNTEAFF. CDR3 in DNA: TGCGCCAGCAGCCCGGGACAGCCGAACACTGAAGCTTTCTTT.

The CDR3 bases are TGTGCCAGCAGTCTAAGGACAGGGGGGTTTGTGAATGAGCAGTTCTTC. This encodes CASSLRTGGFVNEQFF. This chain connects TRBV6-2 or TRBV6-3 to TRBJ2-1; TRBD1 aligns across 10 bases. The CDR3 contains 16 residues. Trimming at V came to 5 bases and at J to 7 bases, leaving 11 bases not matched to a gene. Germline loops: CDR1 MNHEY, CDR2 SVGEGT.

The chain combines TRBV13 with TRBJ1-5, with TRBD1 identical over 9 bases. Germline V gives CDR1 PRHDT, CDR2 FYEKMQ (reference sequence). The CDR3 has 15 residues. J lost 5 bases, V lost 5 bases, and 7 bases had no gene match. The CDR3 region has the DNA TGTGCCAGCAGCAAGGGGACAGGGTCGCATCAGCCCCAGCATTTT. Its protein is CASSKGTGSHQPQHF.